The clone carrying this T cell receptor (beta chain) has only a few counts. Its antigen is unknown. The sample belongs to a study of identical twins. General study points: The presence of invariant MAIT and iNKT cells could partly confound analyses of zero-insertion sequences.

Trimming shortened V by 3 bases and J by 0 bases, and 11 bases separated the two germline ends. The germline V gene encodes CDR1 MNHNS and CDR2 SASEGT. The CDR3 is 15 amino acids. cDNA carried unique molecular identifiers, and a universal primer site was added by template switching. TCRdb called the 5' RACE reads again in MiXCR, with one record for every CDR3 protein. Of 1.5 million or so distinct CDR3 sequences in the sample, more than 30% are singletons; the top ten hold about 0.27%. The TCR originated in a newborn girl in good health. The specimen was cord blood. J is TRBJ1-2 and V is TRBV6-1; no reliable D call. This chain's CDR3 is CASSERQVPNYGYTF. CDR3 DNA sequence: TGTGCCAGCAGTGAGCGGCAGGTCCCTAACTATGGCTACACCTTC.